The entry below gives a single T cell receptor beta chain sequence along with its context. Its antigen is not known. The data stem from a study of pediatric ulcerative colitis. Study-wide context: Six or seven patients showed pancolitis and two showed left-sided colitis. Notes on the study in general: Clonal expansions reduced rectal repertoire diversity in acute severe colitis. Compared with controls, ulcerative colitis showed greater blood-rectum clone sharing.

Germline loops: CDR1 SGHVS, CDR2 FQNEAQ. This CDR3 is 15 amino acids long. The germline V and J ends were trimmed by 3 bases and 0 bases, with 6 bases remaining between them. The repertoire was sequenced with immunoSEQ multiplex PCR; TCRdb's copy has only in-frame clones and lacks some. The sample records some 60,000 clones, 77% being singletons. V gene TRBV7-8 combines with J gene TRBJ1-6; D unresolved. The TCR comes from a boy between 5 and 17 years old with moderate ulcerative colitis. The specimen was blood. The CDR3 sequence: CASSFRSSYNSPLHF. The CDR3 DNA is TGTGCCAGCAGCTTCAGGAGCTCCTATAATTCACCCCTCCACTTT. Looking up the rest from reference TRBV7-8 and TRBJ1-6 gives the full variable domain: GAGVSQSPRYKVAKRGQDVALRCDPISGHVSLFWYQQALGQGPEFLTYFQNEAQLDKSGLPSDRFFAERPEGSVSTLKIQRTQQEDSAVYLCASSFRSSYNSPLHFGNGTRLTVT.